The TCR beta chain under discussion was sequenced for a study of blood T cell repertoires in COVID-19. In the study overall: Acute and convalescent COVID-19 samples came from the United States, Italy and Spain. PBMCs, B-cell-depleted T cells, or T cells were the source of the cDNA or gDNA that made up the material.

Study processing details: Amplification of reference gene primers provided the estimated nucleated cell counts. Sequencing used immunoSEQ multiplex PCR; TCRdb keeps in-frame clones, though not all of them. Clone size and V and J calls were adopted from that table, with D and trimming inferred from the DNA. The table records a few hundred thousand clones, around 87% of them present only once. Trimming removed 3 bases from V and 4 bases from J; junction bases left unmatched: 5. The germline V gene encodes CDR1 SGDLS and CDR2 YYNGEE. CDR3 size: 14 residues. The sample was peripheral blood. This TCR was sampled from a woman between 50 and 59 years old who had recovered from COVID-19. V is TRBV9 and J is TRBJ2-3, with TRBD2 matching 7 bases. This chain's CDR3 is CASSAGAGPDTQYF. For the CDR3, the DNA is TGTGCCAGCAGCGCCGGAGCGGGACCAGATACGCAGTATTTT.